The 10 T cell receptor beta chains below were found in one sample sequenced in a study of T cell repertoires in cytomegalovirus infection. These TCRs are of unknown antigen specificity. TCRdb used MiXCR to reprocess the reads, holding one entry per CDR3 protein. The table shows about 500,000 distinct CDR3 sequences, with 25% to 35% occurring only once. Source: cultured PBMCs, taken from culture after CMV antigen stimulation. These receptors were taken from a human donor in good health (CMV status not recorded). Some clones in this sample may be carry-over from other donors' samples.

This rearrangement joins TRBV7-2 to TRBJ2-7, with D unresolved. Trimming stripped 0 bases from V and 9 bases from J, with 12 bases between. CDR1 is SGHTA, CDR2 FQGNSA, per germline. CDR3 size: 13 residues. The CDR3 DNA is TGTGCCAGCAGCTTAGCGGTGGGCCAGAGGCAGTACGTC. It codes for CASSLAVGQRQYV.

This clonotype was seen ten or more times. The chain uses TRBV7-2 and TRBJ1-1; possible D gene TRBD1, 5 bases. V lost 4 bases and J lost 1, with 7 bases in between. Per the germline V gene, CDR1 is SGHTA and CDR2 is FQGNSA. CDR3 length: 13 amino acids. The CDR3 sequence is CASSSTENTEAFF. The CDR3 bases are TGTGCCAGCAGCTCGACAGAGAACACTGAAGCTTTCTTT.

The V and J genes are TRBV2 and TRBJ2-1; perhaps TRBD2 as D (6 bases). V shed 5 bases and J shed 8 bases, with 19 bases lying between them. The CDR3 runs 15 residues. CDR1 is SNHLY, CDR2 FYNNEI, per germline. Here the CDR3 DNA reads TGTGCCAGCAGTCGACTGGACGTATCGGGGGATGAGCAGTTCTTC. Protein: CASSRLDVSGDEQFF. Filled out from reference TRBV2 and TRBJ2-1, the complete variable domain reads EPEVTQTPSHQVTQMGQEVILRCVPISNHLYFYWYRQILGQKVEFLVSFYNNEISEKSEIFDDQFSVERPDGSNFTLKIRSTKLEDSAMYFCASSRLDVSGDEQFFGPGTRLTVL.

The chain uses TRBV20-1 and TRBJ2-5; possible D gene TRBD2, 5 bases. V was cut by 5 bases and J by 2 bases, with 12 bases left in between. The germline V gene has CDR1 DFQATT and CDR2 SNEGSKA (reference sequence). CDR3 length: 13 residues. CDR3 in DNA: TGCAGTGCTGCTGACTACTTACAAGAGACCCAGTACTTC. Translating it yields CSAADYLQETQYF.

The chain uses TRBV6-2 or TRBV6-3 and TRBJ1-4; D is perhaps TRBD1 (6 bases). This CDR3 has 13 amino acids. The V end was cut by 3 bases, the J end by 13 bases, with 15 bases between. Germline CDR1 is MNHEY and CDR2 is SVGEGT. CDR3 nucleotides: TGTGCCAGCAGTTATGGTGGGGGGGCCAGACTGTTTTTT. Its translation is CASSYGGGARLFF.

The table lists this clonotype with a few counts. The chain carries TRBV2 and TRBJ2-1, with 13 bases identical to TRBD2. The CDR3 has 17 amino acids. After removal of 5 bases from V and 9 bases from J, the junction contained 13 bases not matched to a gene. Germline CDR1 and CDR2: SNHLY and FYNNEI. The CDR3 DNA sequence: TGTGCCAGCAGTACACCGGGACTAGCGGGACGTGCGGGTGAGCAGTTCTTC. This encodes CASSTPGLAGRAGEQFF.

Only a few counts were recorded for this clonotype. CDR3 sequence: CASSLLSPAGANVLTF. CDR3 sequence (DNA): TGTGCCAGCAGTTTGCTCAGCCCTGCTGGGGCCAACGTCCTGACTTTC. This chain connects TRBV27 to TRBJ2-6; no firm D call. The V end lost 3 bases, the J end lost 2 bases, and 11 bases lay between the germline ends. CDR3 length: 16 amino acids. CDR1 is MNHEY, CDR2 SMNVEV, per germline (reference sequence).

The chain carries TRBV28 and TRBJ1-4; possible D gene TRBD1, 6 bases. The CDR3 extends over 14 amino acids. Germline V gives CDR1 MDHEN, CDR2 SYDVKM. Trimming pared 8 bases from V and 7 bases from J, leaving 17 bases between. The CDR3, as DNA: TGTGCCAGCGGGGCCCCAGGGGAAAGTGAAAAACTGTTTTTT. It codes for CASGAPGESEKLFF.

Written as DNA, the CDR3 is TGCAGTGCTATAGACACCTATAATTCACCCCTCCACTTT. Residues: CSAIDTYNSPLHF. The rearrangement uses TRBV20-1 and TRBJ1-6, with D hard to call. The CDR3 is 13 amino acids. V gave up 4 bases and J gave up 2 bases, with 6 bases separating them. Germline V CDR1 and CDR2: DFQATT, SNEGSKA (reference sequence).

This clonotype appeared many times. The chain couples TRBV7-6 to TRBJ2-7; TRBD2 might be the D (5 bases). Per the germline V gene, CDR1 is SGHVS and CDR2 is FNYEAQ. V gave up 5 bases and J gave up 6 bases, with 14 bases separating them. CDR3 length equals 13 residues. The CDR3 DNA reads TGTGCCAGCAGCCTAGAACGGGGTTCCGAGCAGTACGTC. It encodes CASSLERGSEQYV.